The present TCR beta chain was sequenced within a study of shared clonotypes between healthy human individuals (dated by TCRdb to about 2020). Concerning the study at large: A couple of women and three men aged 18 to 49 years were included in the cohort. For each donor, CD4 naive and CD4 memory were each run on three plates, CD8 naive on two plates, and CD8 memory on one plate. To estimate repertoire size and how much clonotypes are shared between individuals, the study performed deep sequencing of blood TCR repertoires from a few healthy adults. Different laboratories and diverse techniques were used to prepare libraries and sequence TCR repertoires, to increase sequencing depth and limit assay-specific biases. Leukapheresis yielded between about 0.8 and 8.9 billion PBMCs per donor. On the study overall, not on this receptor specifically: The small number of donors limited the genetic and exposure-history diversity represented. Rarefaction of sorted-subset datasets indicated incomplete sequencing despite the large sequencing depth. Higher generation probabilities were observed for clonotypes shared by all four sorted-subset donors than for non-shared clonotypes. When several donors were compared, the shared fraction of clonotypes was around 5% for naive CD4, about 4% for naive CD8, roughly 2.5% for memory CD4, and less than 0.5% for memory CD8. Pairwise subsampling led to the expectation that sequencing depth would affect the degree of clonotype sharing among donors. Only blood was sampled, and tissue TCR repertoires likely differ from those in blood. Naive subsets generally had larger estimated clonotype richness than memory subsets.

Details on this clone: Its antigen remains unidentified. Per-nucleotide qualities are absent, and no much larger clonotype sits a single base away.

Looking up the germline V gene yields CDR1 MGHRA and CDR2 YSYEKL. A distance of 10 bases separates the germline ends of V and J, which lose 1 base and 0 bases respectively. From its cysteine to its phenylalanine, the CDR3 spans 17 amino acids. The only DNA kept is the CDR3, 51 bases in frame from the first base. Donors were healthy HIV-negative adults with no recently reported acute infections or vaccinations. Only Caucasian adults living in Nashville, Tennessee, USA were represented among the donors. CD4+ T cells were enriched through magnetic negative selection, after which naive cells were positively selected on CD45RA and the remaining negative fraction served as the memory subset. Blood was collected by leukapheresis, and PBMCs were isolated by Ficoll-Histopaque density gradient centrifugation and then cryopreserved in liquid nitrogen vapor phase. Purity and quantity of every magnetically sorted T cell population were checked by analytical flow cytometry. Genomic DNA was isolated from every sorted fraction and measured by UV absorbance on a Nanodrop 2000c.

TCR CDR3 regions were amplified from genomic DNA by multiplex PCR using the deep immunoSEQ assay. For each cell subset, the extracted genomic DNA was distributed evenly across all wells of several immunoSEQ 96-well plates, and each plate served as one replicate. For sorted subsets, around 0.2 ug genomic DNA, equal to tens of thousands of T cell genomes, was loaded into each replicate PCR. Purified libraries were measured with a Qubit 3.0 fluorometer, size-checked on a Bioanalyzer 2100, and measured again with the KAPA Library Quantification kit. A separate single-read 150-cycle Illumina NextSeq 550 flow cell was used to sequence each immunoSEQ 96-well plate. On the study's bioinformatics: Because the immunoSEQ output held only junctional sequences and lacked quality scores, the filtering could not match the filtering applied to full-length reads. Sequences were annotated with PyIR, a Python wrapper for IgBLAST v1.9, using IMGT germline references to assign V/J genes and CDR3. Any read was removed if the V/J assignment was weak (E-value above 1e-6), the CDR3 was missing, or the read contained stop codons, out-of-frame junctions, or ambiguous translated residues. V3J clonotypes were defined as sequences sharing an identical inferred V gene, J gene, and CDR3 amino acid sequence. To compute the percentage overlap between repertoires, the number of shared unique clonotypes was divided by the size of the smaller repertoire. Three approaches were used to assess repertoire richness: RTK rarefaction, the Chao1 estimator, and Recon v2.1 estimates of unobserved clonotypes. Generation probabilities for all TCRbeta clonotypes obtained by the gDNA method from a handful of donors were computed using OLGA. In TCRdb, the immuneACCESS table is reduced to in-frame sequences with V and J assigned. These tables do not hold every clone; where another copy was compared, an unresolved V gene accounts for under half, and the others remain unexplained. The V and J calls and clone size were taken over from that table, and D and trimming were inferred from the DNA. Counted in this sample were approximately 2.4 million clones; nearly 97% of them appeared once. Less than 0.15% of the sample is taken by the ten largest.

This receptor was taken from a man aged 18 to 29 in good health. The source material was naive CD4+ T cells sorted from blood. Sample cell subset or site, as interpreted from the label and publication: CD45RA+ positively selected. The V and J segments used are TRBV4-1 and TRBJ2-6, with no D gene named confidently. The CDR3 region: CASSQAHQGSGANVLTF. The base sequence is TGCGCCAGCAGCCAAGCCCATCAAGGCTCTGGGGCCAACGTCCTGACTTTC.